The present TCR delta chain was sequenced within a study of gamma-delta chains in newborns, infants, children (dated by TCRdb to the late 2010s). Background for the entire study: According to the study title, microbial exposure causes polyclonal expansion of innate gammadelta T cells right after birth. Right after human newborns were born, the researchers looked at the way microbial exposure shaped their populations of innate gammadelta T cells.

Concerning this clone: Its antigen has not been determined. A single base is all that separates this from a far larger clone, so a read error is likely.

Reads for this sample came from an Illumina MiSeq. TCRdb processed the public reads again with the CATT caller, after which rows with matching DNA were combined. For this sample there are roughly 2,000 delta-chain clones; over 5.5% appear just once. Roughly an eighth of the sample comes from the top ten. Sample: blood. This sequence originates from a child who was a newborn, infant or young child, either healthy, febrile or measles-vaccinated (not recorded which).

At the DNA level, the sequence is TGTGCCCGTGACCCACTGGGGGACCCGACAGCACAACTCTTCTTT. Translated, it reads CARDPLGDPTAQLFF. The V and J genes are TRDV2 and TRDJ2; TRDD3 lines up with 9 middle nucleotides. The germline V gene sets CDR1 to GEAIGNYY and CDR2 to EKD. The cysteine opens and the phenylalanine closes a CDR3 of 15 amino acids. CDR3 DNA only is kept here, 45 bases in frame from base 1.